The 20 T cell receptor beta chains given below trace back to one sample, sequenced in a study of glioma-infiltrating T cells. The iRepertoire nested amplicon-rescue multiplex PCR amplified TCR alpha and beta CDR3s from RNA. TCRdb itself ran the multiplex PCR reads through MiXCR, one entry per CDR3 protein. The sample yields under 200,000 distinct CDR3 sequences, over 40% seen once. The sequenced sample was glioma tissue, nonneoplastic brain tissue, or PBMCs (not recorded which). The receptors were gathered from a human donor with low-grade glioma or glioblastoma, undergoing nonglioma brain surgery, or in good health (not recorded which).

Comment on this clonotype: Being one base from a much bigger clone, this may be a read error. This chain connects TRBV6-2 or TRBV6-3 to TRBJ1-2; perhaps TRBD1 as D (5 bases). Germline V gene data show CDR1 as MNHEY and CDR2 as SVGEGT. This CDR3 comprises 15 residues. The CDR3 reads CASSLFRQGEGGYNF. The CDR3 DNA sequence: TGTGCCAGCAGTTTATTCCGACAAGGGGAGGGTGGCTACAACTTC.

Comment on this clonotype: A read error may be the cause here, since a much bigger clone is one base away. V is TRBV7-6 and J is TRBJ1-2; tentatively, D is TRBD1 (6 bases). The CDR3 has 15 residues. Germline V gene data show CDR1 as SGHVS and CDR2 as FNYEAQ. The CDR3 sequence: CASSFGQYTNYDYTF. As DNA, the CDR3 is TGTGCCAGCAGCTTTGGACAGTACACTAACTATGACTACACCTTC.

Note on this clonotype: This sequence may be a read error, since a much larger clone differs from it by one base. Lacking the conserved final phenylalanine or tryptophan, this CDR3 likely reflects a read error. The chain is built from TRBV19 and TRBJ1-2; D possibly corresponds to TRBD1 (5 bases). Germline V CDR1 and CDR2: LNHDA, SQIVND (reference sequence). The CDR3 spans 12 residues. V was pared by 7 bases and J by 2 bases, with 8 bases between. The CDR3 sequence: CASTRQNYGYTL. The CDR3 coding sequence is TGTGCCAGTACGCGACAGAACTATGGCTACACCTTA.

This clonotype came up many times. CDR3: CASSLSDRMNTEAFF. The CDR3 nucleotides read TGTGCCAGCAGCTTATCCGACAGGATGAACACTGAAGCTTTCTTT. The V gene is TRBV7-9, the J gene TRBJ1-1, with D possibly matching TRBD1 (6 bases). The CDR3 spans 15 residues. Looked up from germline, CDR1 is SEHNR and CDR2 is FQNEAQ (reference sequence). Trimming took 2 bases from V and 0 from J, leaving 10 bases between them.

On this clonotype itself: This sequence may be a read error, since a much larger clone differs from it by one base. The chain recombines TRBV2 with TRBJ2-7; D ambiguous. There are 10 residues in the CDR3. Germline loops: CDR1 SNHLY, CDR2 FYNNEI. This CDR3 reads CARSEKKQYF. CDR3 bases: TGTGCCAGAAGTGAAAAGAAGCAGTACTTC.

As for this clonotype: A much larger clone lies one base from this, so it may be a read error. The genes are TRBV28 and TRBJ1-2, with D unclear. Germline V gene sequence: CDR1 MDHEN, CDR2 SYDVKM. V shed 11 bases and J shed 0 bases, with 4 bases lying between them. This CDR3 has 10 amino acids. The CDR3 nucleotides are TGTGCCCAGACTAACTATGGCTACACCTTC. It yields the protein CAQTNYGYTF.

In regard to this clonotype: At one end, the junction sequence differs from germline, possibly due to a read error. This chain links TRBV7-8 with TRBJ2-5; 9 positions agree with TRBD2. Germline V gene lookup returns CDR1 SGHVS and CDR2 FQNEAQ. This CDR3 has 12 amino acids. The DNA for the CDR3 is TGTGCCAGCAGCCCCCGATTAGCGGGAGTAAACTTC. This encodes CASSPRLAGVNF.

Remarks on this clonotype: No conserved phenylalanine or tryptophan is present at the end of the CDR3, so a read error is the likely explanation. The chain uses TRBV3-1 and TRBJ2-7, with a tentative D call TRBD2 (5 bases). The CDR3 extends over 16 amino acids. Germline V gives CDR1 LGHDT, CDR2 YNNKEL (reference sequence). Trimming removed 4 bases from V and 4 bases from J, with 20 bases in between. This chain's CDR3 is CASSRGRPTSGYEQYS. The CDR3 region has the DNA TGTGCCAGCAGCCGGGGTCGCCCGACAAGCGGATACGAGCAGTACTCC.

V is TRBV4-1 and J is TRBJ2-3, with 11 bases fitting TRBD2. The CDR3 has 15 amino acids. Germline V gene lookup returns CDR1 MGHRA and CDR2 YSYEKL. The V gene end was trimmed by 4 bases and the J gene end by 6 bases; junction bases not matched to a gene: 6. Here the CDR3 DNA reads TGCGCCAGCAGCCCTATACTAGCGGGAGAGGATACGCAGTATTTT. As protein: CASSPILAGEDTQYF.

About this clonotype: A much bigger clone sits one base away, suggesting this may be a read error. The V call is TRBV7-2, the J call TRBJ2-5; D is possibly TRBD2 (5 bases). CDR3 length: 16 amino acids. Germline CDR1 reads SGHTA; CDR2 reads FQGNSA. Deletions cut 0 bases from V and 4 bases from J, with 15 bases between. CDR3 bases: TGTGCCAGCAGCTTAGCGCATGGGAGTATACGAGAGACCCAGTACTTC. It codes for CASSLAHGSIRETQYF.

This clonotype has only a few counts. The chain has TRBV12-3 or TRBV12-4 and TRBJ1-1, with TRBD1 identical over 8 bases. J gave up 1 base and V 2 bases, and 9 bases lay outside the gene matches. The CDR3 loop spans 17 amino acids. DNA of the CDR3: TGTGCCAGCAGTTTATACGCAGGGGGCAGAGGGAACACTGAAGCTTTCTTT. Translation: CASSLYAGGRGNTEAFF.

This rearrangement joins TRBV3-1 to TRBJ2-1; D is ambiguous. Between the trimmed V and J ends, which lost 1 base and 2 bases, there was a span of 9 bases. Germline CDR1 and CDR2: LGHDT and YNNKEL (reference sequence). CDR3 length: 15 amino acids. The CDR3 is CASSQGLSPYNEQFF. For the CDR3, the DNA is TGTGCCAGCAGCCAAGGCCTGTCCCCCTACAATGAGCAGTTCTTC.

This clonotype showed up many times. The chain joins TRBV7-2 to TRBJ2-5; 9 positions match TRBD1. Trimming at V came to 0 bases and at J to 4 bases, leaving 12 bases not matched to a gene. The CDR3 contains 18 residues. Germline CDR1 SGHTA, CDR2 FQGNSA. The CDR3 sequence is CASSLALPGQGRAETQYF. The CDR3 coding sequence is TGTGCCAGCAGCTTAGCTTTACCGGGACAGGGACGGGCAGAGACCCAGTACTTC.

This chain links TRBV24-1 with TRBJ2-1; 7 bases align to TRBD1. Germline V CDR1 and CDR2: KGHDR, SFDVKD. This CDR3 contains 16 residues. V lost 4 bases and J lost 10; bases outside the gene matches: 15. DNA for the CDR3: TGTGCCACCAGTGACTCAGGACCGGGACAGATCTACGAGCAGTTCTTC. Its protein product is CATSDSGPGQIYEQFF.

Notes on this clonotype: A much larger clone lies one base from this, so it may be a read error. This chain links TRBV4-1 with TRBJ2-3, with TRBD2 identical over 7 bases. The CDR3 runs to 15 residues. The germline V gene has CDR1 MGHRA and CDR2 YSYEKL. CDR3 residues: CASSQADWTGGTLYF. In nucleotides, the CDR3 is TGCGCCAGCAGCCAAGCGGATTGGACGGGGGGTACGCTGTATTTT.

The rearrangement links TRBV28 to TRBJ2-4, with D possibly matching TRBD1 (6 bases). Trimming pared 8 bases from V and 0 bases from J, leaving 20 bases between. The germline V gene encodes CDR1 MDHEN and CDR2 SYDVKM. This CDR3 contains 17 residues. The CDR3 bases are TGTGCCAGCGCCCAATCCCGGACAGCGGTAGCCAAAAACATTCAGTACTTC. Its protein is CASAQSRTAVAKNIQYF. Drawing the rest from reference TRBV28 and TRBJ2-4, the complete variable domain is DVKVTQSSRYLVKRTGEKVFLECVQDMDHENMFWYRQDPGLGLRLIYFSYDVKMKEKGDIPEGYSVSREKKERFSLILESASTNQTSMYLCASAQSRTAVAKNIQYFGAGTRLSVL.

This clonotype was seen ten or more times. The chain carries TRBV10-3 and TRBJ2-5; unclear D gene. The CDR3 loop spans 12 amino acids. Germline-derived CDR1 and CDR2 are ENHRY and SYGVKD. Trimming removed 2 bases from V and 5 bases from J, with 6 bases in between. The CDR3 spells CAISEPRETQYF. CDR3 DNA sequence: TGTGCCATCAGTGAGCCCAGGGAGACCCAGTACTTC.

In the case of this clonotype: This could be a read error, since a much larger clone is one nucleotide away. The V and J genes are TRBV6-2 or TRBV6-3 and TRBJ2-7; possible D gene TRBD1, 6 bases. Germline values: CDR1 MNHEY, CDR2 SVGEGT. CDR3 length equals 13 residues. CDR3 sequence: CASSRQVSYERYF. In DNA, the CDR3 is TGTGCCAGCAGCCGACAGGTCTCCTACGAGCGGTACTTC.

Many counts were recorded for this clonotype. The chain recombines TRBV6-1 with TRBJ1-5; D is ambiguous. The CDR3 runs to 15 residues. The germline gives CDR1 MNHNS, CDR2 SASEGT. V gave up 5 bases and J gave up 0 bases, with 11 bases separating them. The CDR3 region is CASSLSHNSNQPQHF. Here the CDR3 DNA reads TGTGCCAGCAGTCTATCCCATAATAGCAATCAGCCCCAGCATTTT.

The chain links TRBV20-1 to TRBJ2-7; D possibly uses TRBD1 or TRBD2 (5 bases each). This CDR3 spans 11 amino acids. Trimming left V 2 bases short and J 4 bases short, with 6 bases between. The germline V gene encodes CDR1 DFQATT and CDR2 SNEGSKA (reference sequence). DNA of the CDR3: TGCAGTGCTAGATGGGGGTACGAGCAGTACTTC. Protein product: CSARWGYEQYF.